These 21 T cell receptor beta chains came from one sample sequenced in a study of CD8 T cells in Susac syndrome. Random-hexamer reverse transcription was applied to roughly 0.5 to 1 ug RNA. TCRdb called the immunoSEQ multiplex PCR reads again in MiXCR, with one record for every CDR3 protein. The top ten clones hold 0.095% to 0.13% of a sample with around 77,000 distinct CDR3 sequences, over 90% of them seen once. Source material: CD4+ T cells from PBMCs. Receptors were obtained from a human donor with multiple sclerosis.

The genes are TRBV5-6 and TRBJ2-1; weak D call: TRBD1 (5 bases). This CDR3 comprises 14 residues. Trimming stripped 2 bases from V and 5 bases from J, with 11 bases between. Germline assignment: CDR1 SGHDT and CDR2 YYEEEE. The CDR3 spells CASSFGQGNNEQFF. The DNA of the CDR3 is TGTGCCAGCAGCTTTGGGCAGGGTAACAATGAGCAGTTCTTC.

The V and J genes are TRBV3-1 and TRBJ2-3; D gene uncertain. This CDR3 comprises 15 residues. CDR1 and CDR2 from the germline V gene are LGHDT and YNNKEL (reference sequence). The germline V and J ends were trimmed by 0 bases and 6 bases, with 13 bases remaining between them. The CDR3 loop reads CASSQEIGRVDTQYF. CDR3 DNA: TGTGCCAGCAGCCAAGAAATTGGCCGGGTCGATACGCAGTATTTT.

The chain joins TRBV7-8 to TRBJ2-1, with TRBD2 matching 14 bases. The junction had 5 bases not matched to a gene; V was cut back by 4 bases and J by 0 bases. The germline V gene has CDR1 SGHVS and CDR2 FQNEAQ. The CDR3 runs to 18 residues. The CDR3: CASSYRLAGGVSYNEQFF. CDR3 sequence (DNA): TGTGCCAGCAGCTACCGACTAGCGGGGGGGGTCTCCTACAATGAGCAGTTCTTC.

The gene calls are TRBV28 and TRBJ2-7, with D possibly matching TRBD1 (6 bases). The CDR3 is 15 residues long. Trimming pared 5 bases from V and 0 bases from J, leaving 14 bases between. The germline CDR1 and CDR2 sequences are MDHEN and SYDVKM. The DNA for the CDR3 is TGTGCCAGCAGTCCAGACAGGCCCCTCTCCTACGAGCAGTACTTC. Translation: CASSPDRPLSYEQYF.

The gene calls are TRBV14 and TRBJ1-2; 8 bases are a match to TRBD1. Germline V CDR1 and CDR2: SGHDN, FVKESK. CDR3 length: 16 amino acids. With 4 bases clipped from V and 0 bases from J, the junction kept 7 bases outside the gene matches. CDR3 in amino acids: CASSPRDRPANYGYTF. The CDR3 DNA is TGTGCCAGCAGCCCCCGGGACAGGCCTGCTAACTATGGCTACACCTTC.

This chain joins TRBV6-5 and TRBJ2-5; D is unresolved. The CDR3 sequence is 12 residues long. Trimming left V 8 bases short and J 1 base short, with 8 bases between. The V gene's germline CDR1 is MNHEY and CDR2 SVGAGI. The CDR3 DNA sequence: TGTGCCAGCCGCACTACCCAAGAGACCCAGTACTTC. Translating gives CASRTTQETQYF.

V usage is TRBV5-4 and J usage is TRBJ2-1; 7 nucleotides line up with TRBD2. J was trimmed by 7 bases and V by 4 bases; bases with no gene match: 11. This CDR3 region has 15 residues. The germline gives CDR1 SGHNT, CDR2 YYREEE (reference sequence). The CDR3: CASSRESGAGNEQFF. CDR3 bases: TGTGCCAGCAGCCGGGAAAGCGGGGCGGGGAATGAGCAGTTCTTC.

The rearrangement uses TRBV7-3 and TRBJ2-5; the D gene is possibly TRBD2 (6 bases). Germline V gene sequence: CDR1 SGHTA, CDR2 FQGTGA. With 5 bases removed from V and 5 bases from J, the gap between germline ends came to 18 bases. The CDR3 length is 15 residues. The CDR3 DNA follows: TGTGCCAGCAGCCCGGCGAACGGGGGTAGGGAGACCCAGTACTTC. Amino acid sequence: CASSPANGGRETQYF.

The J gene is TRBJ2-5, the V gene TRBV20-1; 12 bases map to TRBD2. Per the germline V gene, CDR1 is DFQATT and CDR2 is SNEGSKA (reference sequence). The junction had 6 bases not matched to a gene; V was cut back by 5 bases and J by 5 bases. The CDR3 length is 14 residues. The CDR3 reads CSALAGGQVETQYF. The CDR3 DNA follows: TGCAGTGCTCTAGCGGGGGGGCAGGTCGAGACCCAGTACTTC.

This chain links TRBV18 with TRBJ1-4, with D possibly TRBD1 on 6 matching bases. The CDR3 has 16 amino acids. Deletions cut 3 bases from V and 8 bases from J, with 19 bases between. CDR1 and CDR2 from the germline V gene are KGHSH and LQKENI. CDR3 nucleotides: TGTGCCAGCTCACCCGGACAGATTCAAACCAAGGAAAAACTGTTTTTT. As protein: CASSPGQIQTKEKLFF. Full variable domain (outside the CDR3, taken from reference TRBV18 and TRBJ1-4): NAGVMQNPRHLVRRRGQEARLRCSPMKGHSHVYWYRQLPEEGLKFMVYLQKENIIDESGMPKERFSAEFPKEGPSILRIQQVVRGDSAAYFCASSPGQIQTKEKLFFGSGTQLSVL.

CDR3 protein: CASSRISANGAYEQYF. The CDR3 DNA is TGTGCCAGCAGTAGAATTTCAGCCAACGGAGCCTACGAGCAGTACTTC. The chain combines TRBV6-1 with TRBJ2-7; no reliable D call. CDR3 size: 16 residues. V shed 5 bases and J shed 2 bases, with 19 bases lying between them. Germline assignment: CDR1 MNHNS and CDR2 SASEGT.

The chain joins TRBV7-3 to TRBJ2-2; 8 nucleotides match TRBD2. V shed 3 bases and J 3 bases; nucleotides not matched to a gene: 6. The CDR3 covers 16 residues. The germline gives CDR1 SGHTA, CDR2 FQGTGA. In DNA, the CDR3 is TGTGCCAGCAGCTTCGGCGGGGGGCCTTACACCGGGGAGCTGTTTTTT. Its protein is CASSFGGGPYTGELFF.

This chain uses TRBV5-4 with TRBJ2-2; D is possibly TRBD2 (5 bases). Germline V CDR1 and CDR2: SGHNT, YYREEE (reference sequence). V was clipped by 1 base and J by 6 bases, with 13 bases between them. The CDR3 length is 15 residues. The CDR3 coding sequence is TGTGCCAGCAGCTTGCGCGGGTCTTTGCCCGGGGAGCTGTTTTTT. This translates into CASSLRGSLPGELFF.

The V and J genes are TRBV29-1 and TRBJ2-3; 13 bases are shared with TRBD2. Unmatched junction bases numbered 12, after V lost 6 bases and J lost 0 bases. In germline, CDR1 is SQVTM, CDR2 ANQGSEA. The CDR3 covers 18 residues. The CDR3 nucleotides are TGCAGCGTACTGGGACTAGCGGGGTTCCCCCTTAGCACAGATACGCAGTATTTT. This codes for CSVLGLAGFPLSTDTQYF.

The chain uses TRBV29-1 and TRBJ2-3; 9 nucleotides match TRBD2. The J segment lost 4 bases and the V segment lost 1 base, leaving 6 bases of the junction unmatched. Germline CDR1 is SQVTM and CDR2 is ANQGSEA. The CDR3 extends over 15 amino acids. CDR3 sequence: CSVEARRGGPDTQYF. In nucleotides, the CDR3 is TGCAGCGTTGAAGCGCGGCGGGGGGGACCAGATACGCAGTATTTT.

The chain employs TRBV7-2 and TRBJ1-4; D unresolved. The CDR3 sequence is 15 residues long. Germline assignment: CDR1 SGHTA and CDR2 FQGNSA. V was trimmed by 5 bases and J by 6 bases, leaving 16 bases between them. The CDR3 spells CASSPRAVWHEKLFF. The CDR3 region has the DNA TGTGCCAGCAGCCCCCGTGCAGTCTGGCATGAAAAACTGTTTTTT.

V usage is TRBV7-2 and J usage is TRBJ2-7, with 13 bases fitting TRBD2. The CDR3 is 15 amino acids. Germline lookup yields CDR1 SGHTA and CDR2 FQGNSA. Losses at the gene ends were 5 bases for V and 6 bases for J; bases not matched to a gene: 7. The CDR3 here is CASSPGTSGALEQYF. CDR3 nucleotide sequence: TGTGCCAGCAGCCCAGGGACTAGCGGGGCTCTCGAGCAGTACTTC.

The chain couples TRBV19 to TRBJ2-1; D could derive from TRBD1 or TRBD2 (5 bases each). V shed 10 bases and J shed 5 bases, with 15 bases lying between them. The CDR3 runs 13 residues. The germline V gene encodes CDR1 LNHDA and CDR2 SQIVND (reference sequence). The CDR3 bases are TGTGCCACACTTTACCGGGGCAACAATGAGCAGTTCTTC. Protein: CATLYRGNNEQFF.

The CDR3 DNA sequence: TGCAGTCCTAAGGGGGACTCCTACGAGCAGTACTTC. It codes for CSPKGDSYEQYF. The V gene is TRBV20-1, the J gene TRBJ2-7; D may be TRBD1 (6 bases). The CDR3 runs to 12 residues. Germline CDR1 reads DFQATT; CDR2 reads SNEGSKA (reference sequence). V lost 8 bases to trimming and J lost 0 bases, with 11 bases between them.

The V gene is TRBV9, the J gene TRBJ2-2; possible D gene TRBD2, 5 bases. The ends were cut back, 0 bases at V and 4 bases at J, with 16 bases in the middle. The CDR3 has 17 amino acids. Germline lookup yields CDR1 SGDLS and CDR2 YYNGEE. In nucleotides, the CDR3 is TGTGCCAGCAGCGTAGGTCCTCTGACGGGGAGCACCGGGGAGCTGTTTTTT. It codes for CASSVGPLTGSTGELFF.

The CDR3 sequence is CASSEAGRQGEQYF. The CDR3 region has the DNA TGTGCCAGCAGTGAAGCGGGGCGACAGGGAGAGCAGTACTTC. The rearrangement links TRBV25-1 to TRBJ2-7; possible D gene TRBD1, 7 bases. The germline gives CDR1 MGHDK, CDR2 SYGVNS. Trimming removed 2 bases at V and 7 bases at J, with 15 bases between. CDR3 length: 14 amino acids.